This T cell receptor (beta chain) came from a study of CD8+CD57+ T cells in acquired aplastic anemia. Study-wide findings and caveats: The number of CD8+ CDR3 sequences shared by patients and controls was around 30. Patients showed no significant difference from controls in CD8+ Simpson's diversity.

On this clonotype: Its specificity is unknown.

Genomic DNA was employed as the template in profiling TCR beta VDJ and CDR3. One entry per CDR3 protein, called by TCRdb with MiXCR from the reads. In the table there are more than 150,000 distinct CDR3 sequences, over 60% of which are singletons. CDR3 size: 16 residues. V gave up 4 bases and J gave up 2 bases, with 18 bases separating them. CDR1 SGHTA and CDR2 FQGNSA come from the germline V gene. Sequenced material: sorted CD4+, CD8+, or CD8+CD57+ T cells (not recorded which) from PBMCs. The TCR originated in a human donor with severe aplastic anemia or a healthy control (not recorded which). The chain combines TRBV7-2 with TRBJ2-7, with D perhaps matching TRBD2 (6 bases). DNA for the CDR3: TGTGCCAGCAGCTGGGCGGGACGGTTGAAACCCTACGAGCAGTACTTC. Amino acids: CASSWAGRLKPYEQYF.